This T cell receptor (beta chain) came from a study of early T cells in non-severe SARS-CoV-2 infection. Study details: With bulk RNA from unsorted whole blood as input, sequencing yielded unpaired chains. Study-wide findings and caveats: Using VDJdb, the matching emphasized anti-spike CD8 responses while missing private and CD4 specificities.

In this sample, this clonotype turned up many times. No antigen is known for it. Germline V gene data show CDR1 as SEHNR and CDR2 as FQNEAQ (reference sequence). V was cut by 5 bases and J by 1 base, with 17 bases left in between. The CDR3 covers 16 residues. The TCR library protocol was used to attach unique molecular identifiers. These identifiers were attached to individual cDNA molecules. TCRdb reanalysed the 5' RACE reads using MiXCR and keeps one entry per CDR3 protein. Of about 53,000 distinct CDR3 sequences in the sample, around 10% are singletons; the top ten hold about 2.5%. The specimen was whole blood, collected at baseline. The TCR was taken from an adult who was a healthcare worker with PCR-confirmed SARS-CoV-2 infection or an uninfected control (not recorded which). The V and J genes are TRBV7-9 and TRBJ2-5; a possible D gene is TRBD2 (6 bases). The CDR3 coding sequence is TGTGCCAGCAGCCCGCTGGGACTGACGCTCCAAGAGACCCAGTACTTC. It encodes CASSPLGLTLQETQYF.